This TCR beta chain was recovered during a study of glioma-infiltrating T cells after dendritic cell vaccination. Study summary: Autologous tumor lysate-pulsed dendritic cell vaccination was given between the early 2000s and the early 2010s. Overall study findings and caveats: The cohort had few patients with full blood and tumor sets.

On this clone itself: What it recognizes is unknown. An end of the junction does not agree with germline; a read error may underlie this.

The method was immunoSEQ multiplex PCR; TCRdb's version includes in-frame clones alone and lacks a portion of them. There are tens of thousands of clones in the sample; more than 75% occur only once, and approximately 14% lies in the top ten. The CDR3 sequence is 17 residues long. Germline V gene data show CDR1 as LGHNA and CDR2 as YSLEER. Fresh-frozen tumor tissue and more than two years of survival data were available for all. The chain recombines TRBV4-3 with TRBJ2-1; 9 positions agree with TRBD1. This receptor was identified in a human donor with glioblastoma. Material: blood, obtained before dendritic cell vaccination. CDR3 coding DNA: TGCGCCAGCAGTCAAGATAGGACAGGGGTCTGGGGCAATGAGCAGTTCTTC. Its translation is CASSQDRTGVWGNEQFF.